This T cell receptor beta chain came from a study of blood T cell repertoires in COVID-19. Study in general: Acute and convalescent COVID-19 specimens originated in the United States, Italy and Spain.

This clone was detected only once. Germline CDR1 and CDR2: SQVTM and ANQGSEA. The V end was cut by 0 bases, the J end by 1 base, with 15 bases between. The CDR3 totals 16 residues. Measured with immunoSEQ multiplex PCR; TCRdb has only the in-frame clones, and not every one. In the table there are some 290,000 clones, over 85% of which are singletons. The V gene is TRBV29-1, the J gene TRBJ2-5, with a tentative D call TRBD2 (6 bases). The source of this sequence is a woman aged 25 to 39 with COVID-19, enrolled during active disease. The sample was peripheral blood. CDR3 DNA sequence: TGCAGCGTTGAAGATTGGGCGGGGCTATTCCAAGAGACCCAGTACTTC. This sequence encodes CSVEDWAGLFQETQYF.